A selection of T cell receptor beta chains follows, all from one sample in a study of human T cells and chemical hapten exposure. In TCRdb, the RACE reads were re-called with MiXCR into one record per CDR3 protein. The table lists 300,000 to 400,000 distinct CDR3 sequences, under 9% of them singletons, with approximately 8.9% in the top ten. The sequences come from whole blood, collected in connection with sensitization to the hapten diphenylcyclopropenone (DPC). The receptors originated from a woman aged 18-35 years with alopecia areata. Some clones in this sample may be carry-over from other donors' samples. The CDR3 runs from the conserved cysteine through the conserved F or W. The D gene is left open where the match is weak. A row's size may be missing; if present it is once, few, many or a size class.

v_gene	j_gene	d_gene	abundance	CDR3aa	CDR3nt
TRBV2	TRBJ2-5	-	few	CASSVPIPGLQETQYF	TGTGCCAGCAGTGTCCCAATCCCGGGACTCCAAGAGACCCAGTACTTC
TRBV4-1	TRBJ2-2	-	few	CASSPNPAGPTGELFF	TGCGCCAGCAGCCCGAATCCAGCGGGTCCCACCGGGGAGCTGTTTTTT
TRBV29-1	TRBJ2-3	TRBD2	-	CSVPAGGTDTQYF	TGCAGCGTTCCAGCGGGGGGCACAGATACGCAGTATTTT
TRBV4-3	TRBJ2-3	TRBD2	few	CASSQALSGGTDTQYF	TGCGCCAGCAGCCAAGCACTCAGCGGGGGCACAGATACGCAGTATTTT
TRBV7-2	TRBJ1-1	-	-	CASSLDGWDRRNTEAFF	TGTGCCAGCAGCTTAGATGGTTGGGATCGAAGGAACACTGAAGCTTTCTTT
TRBV5-1	TRBJ2-5	-	-	CASSQQGSDETQYF	TGCGCCAGCAGTCAACAGGGCTCGGATGAGACCCAGTACTTC
TRBV27	TRBJ1-4	-	few	CASSLRGYNEKLFF	TGTGCCAGCAGTTTAAGGGGATATAATGAAAAACTGTTTTTT
TRBV27	TRBJ2-7	-	many	CASSLKGATSYEQYF	TGTGCCAGCAGTTTGAAAGGCGCGACCTCCTACGAGCAGTACTTC
TRBV4-3	TRBJ1-3	-	medium-sized	CASSPLADLGNTIYF	TGCGCCAGCAGCCCCCTGGCAGATCTTGGAAACACCATATATTTT
TRBV5-1	TRBJ1-5	-	many	CASSPLSGTAPPQHF	TGCGCCAGCAGCCCACTCTCCGGGACGGCTCCACCCCAGCATTTT
TRBV24-1	TRBJ2-3	-	-	CATSDLSAGTPSTDTQYF	TGTGCCACCAGTGATTTGAGCGCCGGGACACCATCAACAGATACGCAGTATTTT
TRBV27	TRBJ1-1	-	few	CASSLSYGTEAFF	TGTGCCAGCAGCCTTTCGTATGGCACTGAAGCTTTCTTT
TRBV12-3/TRBV12-4	TRBJ2-2	-	few	CASSLAGVKNTGELFF	TGTGCCAGCAGTTTAGCGGGGGTTAAGAACACCGGGGAGCTGTTTTTT
TRBV7-8	TRBJ1-1	TRBD1	-	CASSSRTGQAFF	TGTGCCAGCAGCTCTCGGACAGGGCAGGCTTTCTTT
TRBV10-3	TRBJ2-5	TRBD2	many	CAGRGSLQETQYF	TGTGCGGGGCGGGGGAGCCTACAAGAGACCCAGTACTTC
TRBV7-9	TRBJ2-1	TRBD2	few	CASTSTSGGAHEQFF	TGTGCCAGCACCTCGACTAGCGGGGGGGCCCATGAGCAGTTCTTC
TRBV7-9	TRBJ1-2	-	few	CASSAEYGRGYGYTF	TGTGCCAGCAGCGCTGAGTATGGGCGAGGCTATGGCTACACCTTC
TRBV20-1	TRBJ2-3	-	few	CSALAGGTDTQYF	TGCAGTGCTCTAGCCGGGGGCACAGATACGCAGTATTTT
TRBV12-3/TRBV12-4	TRBJ1-4	-	few	CASSQRESGKLFF	TGTGCCAGCAGCCAACGGGAGTCCGGAAAACTGTTTTTT
TRBV28	TRBJ1-2	-	-	CASSLGGSELYGYTF	TGTGCCAGCAGTTTGGGGGGATCTGAATTATATGGCTACACCTTC
TRBV20-1	TRBJ1-6	TRBD1	-	CSARKQGGSSPLHF	TGCAGTGCTAGAAAGCAGGGGGGTTCATCACCCCTCCACTTT
TRBV20-1	TRBJ2-1	-	many	CSAREHLVNEQFF	TGCAGTGCTCGGGAGCATTTAGTCAATGAGCAGTTCTTC
TRBV6-1	TRBJ2-7	-	-	CASSARGASYEQYF	TGTGCCAGCAGTGCCAGGGGTGCCTCCTACGAGCAGTACTTC
TRBV9	TRBJ1-4	-	-	CASSPDHQKLFF	TGTGCCAGCAGCCCCGACCACCAAAAACTGTTTTTT
TRBV2	TRBJ2-1	-	many	CASTAVGGNEQFF	TGTGCCAGCACAGCGGTCGGTGGCAATGAGCAGTTCTTC
TRBV5-1	TRBJ2-5	TRBD1	many	CASSPGQGKQETQYF	TGCGCCAGCAGCCCGGGACAGGGGAAACAAGAGACCCAGTACTTC
TRBV5-6	TRBJ2-2	-	-	CASSLVVARATGELFF	TGTGCCAGCAGCTTGGTGGTCGCCAGGGCCACCGGGGAGCTGTTTTTT
TRBV20-1	TRBJ1-1	-	many	CSAREDTEAFF	TGCAGTGCTAGGGAAGACACTGAAGCTTTCTTT
TRBV28	TRBJ2-6	TRBD2	many	CASSLQAGTGANVLTF	TGTGCCAGCAGTTTGCAAGCGGGGACTGGGGCCAACGTCCTGACTTTC
TRBV27	TRBJ1-5	-	-	CASSLWGEGQPQHF	TGTGCCAGCAGTTTATGGGGGGAGGGTCAGCCCCAGCATTTT
TRBV18	TRBJ1-1	-	-	CASSPFRGRGENTEAFF	TGTGCCAGCTCACCATTCAGGGGTCGGGGAGAGAACACTGAAGCTTTCTTT
TRBV29-1	TRBJ2-5	-	many	CSVESRVFGETQYF	TGCAGCGTTGAGAGCAGGGTTTTTGGAGAGACCCAGTACTTC
TRBV28	TRBJ1-4	TRBD1	-	CASSPPGQGTNEKLFF	TGTGCCAGCAGTCCTCCGGGACAGGGAACTAATGAAAAACTGTTTTTT
TRBV6-5	TRBJ1-6	TRBD1	few	CASSPPRHRGSYSPLHF	TGTGCCAGCAGTCCCCCGCGGCACAGGGGAAGCTATTCACCCCTCCACTTT
TRBV5-1	TRBJ1-2	-	few	CASSLATQPEHGYTF	TGCGCCAGCAGCTTGGCGACCCAACCGGAGCATGGCTACACCTTC
TRBV12-3/TRBV12-4	TRBJ2-7	-	few	CASRPSGQLGEQYF	TGTGCCAGCAGACCCAGCGGGCAATTGGGCGAGCAGTACTTC
TRBV7-8	TRBJ2-2	-	-	CASSRRGRNTGELFF	TGTGCCAGCAGCCGAAGGGGTAGGAACACCGGGGAGCTGTTTTTT
TRBV20-1	TRBJ2-7	TRBD1	many	CSAIDATGFDYEQYF	TGCAGTGCCATTGATGCGACAGGGTTTGACTACGAGCAGTACTTC
TRBV5-1	TRBJ2-3	TRBD2	few	CASSLAQRGGTTDTQYF	TGCGCCAGCAGCTTGGCCCAGCGGGGGGGCACTACAGATACGCAGTATTTT
TRBV4-2	TRBJ1-2	-	few	CASSQDINGYTF	TGTGCCAGCAGCCAAGATATAAATGGCTACACCTTC
TRBV12-3/TRBV12-4	TRBJ2-1	TRBD2	-	CASSRLAGGGEQFF	TGTGCCAGCAGTCGGCTAGCGGGAGGGGGTGAGCAGTTCTTC
TRBV6-2/TRBV6-3	TRBJ2-3	-	-	CASSSRPPDTQYF	TGTGCCAGCAGTTCCCGACCCCCGGATACGCAGTATTTT
TRBV6-2/TRBV6-3	TRBJ2-3	TRBD2	few	CATDLTSGGADTQYF	TGTGCCACCGACCTAACTAGCGGGGGGGCCGATACGCAGTATTTT
TRBV12-3/TRBV12-4	TRBJ2-1	TRBD2	many	CASSPTGLARAPYNEQFF	TGTGCCAGCAGTCCGACTGGACTAGCCCGTGCCCCCTACAATGAGCAGTTCTTC
TRBV6-2/TRBV6-3	TRBJ2-5	-	many	CATQGSLGPETQYF	TGTGCCACCCAGGGGTCCCTAGGCCCGGAGACCCAGTACTTC
TRBV6-1	TRBJ2-5	-	few	CASSSQGLGTQETQYF	TGTGCCAGCAGTTCCCAGGGACTGGGGACCCAAGAGACCCAGTACTTC
TRBV6-5	TRBJ1-1	-	-	CASSLLQGSAFF	TGTGCCAGCAGTTTGCTACAGGGATCAGCTTTCTTT
TRBV29-1	TRBJ1-6	-	many	CSGGYTDSPLHF	TGCAGCGGGGGATATACAGATTCACCCCTCCACTTT
TRBV24-1	TRBJ2-7	TRBD1	-	CANEGQEAYEQYF	TGTGCCAACGAGGGACAGGAGGCCTACGAGCAGTACTTC
TRBV27	TRBJ1-2	-	many	CASSYRVNYGYTF	TGTGCCAGCAGTTATAGGGTTAACTATGGCTACACCTTC